This TCR beta chain originates from a study of identical twins. The germline V gene encodes CDR1 MNHEY and CDR2 SVGAGI. This CDR3 is built from 14 residues. V dropped 1 base and J dropped 6 bases, with 9 bases sitting between them. TCRdb re-called the 5' RACE reads with MiXCR, one entry per CDR3 protein. This table holds approximately 680,000 distinct CDR3 sequences, around 7.5% found once. The same specimen was also included in a second study, on yellow fever vaccine responses in identical twins. That source notes: Twins reportedly mounted vaccine T cell responses that seemed partly convergent, partly personalized.

The origin of this receptor is a woman aged 18-29 years in good health. The sequenced sample consisted of PBMCs. This chain links TRBV6-5 with TRBJ2-2; unclear D gene. DNA for the CDR3: TGTGCCAGCAGTTACTGGTCAGGCGCCGGGGAGCTGTTTTTT. Its protein product is CASSYWSGAGELFF.